This record covers a single T cell receptor (beta chain). The antigen is undetermined. Germline V gene sequence: CDR1 MGHRA, CDR2 YSYEKL. V gave up 2 bases and J gave up 1 base, with 14 bases separating them. This CDR3 region has 17 residues. Unique molecular identifiers were built into the TCR beta cDNA libraries. Approximately 0.5 million cDNA molecules were recovered from an input of about 0.9 to 10 million T cells. TCRdb ran MiXCR on the PCR reads and lists one entry per CDR3 protein. This table holds about 540,000 distinct CDR3 sequences, around 36% found once. The data were obtained in a study of post-analysis software for immune sequencing data. Study in general: The disease courses spanned relapsing-remitting, secondary progressive and progressive-relapsing forms of multiple sclerosis.

Points from the study as a whole: Roughly five TRBV segments were significantly more frequent in patients than in controls. TRBV5-6, TRBV5-1 and TRBV20-1 were among these segments. Same-batch samples co-clustered strongly by F measure. Patients with multiple sclerosis recorded significantly lower normalized Chao1 diversity than controls, the study found.

The chain has TRBV4-1 and TRBJ2-2; D may be TRBD1 (6 bases). The clonotype was recovered from a girl aged 2-17 years with multiple sclerosis. The sequencing sample was made of blood. DNA for the CDR3: TGCGCCAGCAGCCAAAGAACCGGGACATTGAACACCGGGGAGCTGTTTTTT. As protein: CASSQRTGTLNTGELFF.